Following are 15 T cell receptor beta chains from one sample sequenced in a study of shared clonotypes between healthy human individuals. The naive CD8 fraction comprised CD45RO-negative cells positively selected for CCR7 and excluded terminally differentiated effector memory CD45RA+ cells. Only in-frame clones appear in the TCRdb table, and some are missing; sequencing was by immunoSEQ multiplex PCR. The data hold approximately 720,000 clones, with under 95% observed a single time. The sequencing input was naive CD8+ T cells sorted from blood. These receptors originate from a man aged 25-45 years in good health.

The gene calls are TRBV27 and TRBJ1-2, with no clear D. The V gene's germline CDR1 is MNHEY and CDR2 SMNVEV (reference sequence). The CDR3 covers 17 residues. V dropped 8 bases and J dropped 0 bases, with 22 bases sitting between them. The CDR3 spells CASGFPRLAATNYGYTF. The DNA of the CDR3 is TGTGCCAGCGGATTTCCCCGATTGGCAGCTACTAACTATGGCTACACCTTC.

The V call is TRBV4-2, the J call TRBJ1-1, with 8 bases matching TRBD1. With V trimmed by 5 bases and J by 6 bases, 5 bases remained unmatched. The CDR3 runs 13 residues. Germline CDR1 is LGHNA and CDR2 is YNFKEQ. For the CDR3, the DNA is TGTGCCAGCAGCTGGGACAGGACCCCTGAAGCTTTCTTT. It translates to CASSWDRTPEAFF.

This chain uses TRBV10-1 with TRBJ2-1, with 10 bases aligning to TRBD2. CDR1 and CDR2 from the germline V gene are WNHNN and SYGVQD (reference sequence). The CDR3 spans 16 residues. Losses at the gene ends were 6 bases for V and 0 bases for J; bases not matched to a gene: 5. CDR3: CASSSGRESSYNEQFF. The CDR3 DNA is TGCGCCAGCAGCAGCGGGAGGGAAAGCTCCTACAATGAGCAGTTCTTC.

The chain employs TRBV7-9 and TRBJ2-7, with TRBD2 matching over 9 bases. Germline V CDR1 and CDR2: SEHNR, FQNEAQ (reference sequence). The CDR3 has 14 amino acids. The V and J ends lost 6 bases and 2 bases, in that order; junction bases with no gene match: 5. The CDR3 is CASRREGAAYEQYF. CDR3 DNA sequence: TGTGCCAGCAGGCGGGAGGGAGCAGCCTACGAGCAGTACTTC.

The gene calls are TRBV19 and TRBJ2-2; the match to TRBD2 covers 12 bases. CDR3 length: 18 amino acids. V was clipped by 5 bases and J by 4 bases; unmatched bases: 11. Germline V gene lookup returns CDR1 LNHDA and CDR2 SQIVND (reference sequence). CDR3 region: CASSLYGLAGSSTGELFF. The CDR3 bases are TGTGCCAGTAGTCTCTACGGACTAGCGGGATCTTCCACCGGGGAGCTGTTTTTT.

The chain uses TRBV29-1 and TRBJ2-7, with TRBD1 matching 9 bases. Germline CDR1 SQVTM, CDR2 ANQGSEA. This CDR3 has 15 amino acids. The V and J ends lost 4 bases and 2 bases, in that order; junction bases with no gene match: 9. CDR3 nucleotides: TGCAGCGTTGCTGGGGGGACAGGGAATGCCTACGAGCAGTACTTC. The encoded protein is CSVAGGTGNAYEQYF.

V is TRBV29-1 and J is TRBJ1-1; 8 bases agree with TRBD1. CDR3 length: 14 residues. The germline V gene encodes CDR1 SQVTM and CDR2 ANQGSEA. Trimming removed 0 bases from V and 0 bases from J; junction bases left unmatched: 0. CDR3 sequence: CSVEDRGLNTEAFF. CDR3 nucleotide sequence: TGCAGCGTTGAAGACAGGGGGCTGAACACTGAAGCTTTCTTT. The variable domain in full, completed from reference TRBV29-1 and TRBJ1-1, reads SAVISQKPSRDICQRGTSLTIQCQVDSQVTMMFWYRQQPGQSLTLIATANQGSEATYESGFVIDKFPISRPNLTFSTLTVSNMSPEDSSIYLCSVEDRGLNTEAFFGQGTRLTVV.

The chain employs TRBV6-5 and TRBJ2-7; unclear D gene. Per germline, CDR1 MNHEY and CDR2 SVGAGI. Trimming took 6 bases from V and 0 from J, leaving 9 bases between them. The CDR3 loop spans 13 amino acids. The CDR3 DNA is TGTGCCAGCAGGGGATACAGCTCCTACGAGCAGTACTTC. Protein product: CASRGYSSYEQYF.

The chain recombines TRBV28 with TRBJ2-1; D is possibly TRBD1 (6 bases). The CDR3 sequence is 18 residues long. Between the trimmed V and J ends, which lost 3 bases and 4 bases, there was a span of 22 bases. Germline V gene lookup returns CDR1 MDHEN and CDR2 SYDVKM. CDR3 in amino acids: CASSFRFWSGVGYNEQFF. Written as DNA, the CDR3 is TGTGCCAGCAGTTTCCGGTTTTGGTCAGGGGTGGGGTACAATGAGCAGTTCTTC.

The V and J genes are TRBV29-1 and TRBJ2-5; 8 positions match TRBD2. The CDR3 is made up of 15 amino acids. Germline CDR1 reads SQVTM; CDR2 reads ANQGSEA. V trimming: 4 bases; J trimming: 4 bases; junction bases outside the gene matches: 11. The DNA for the CDR3 is TGCAGCGTTGGAAAGGAGGCGGCGGGAGGAGAGACCCAGTACTTC. Translated: CSVGKEAAGGETQYF. The variable domain in full, completed from reference TRBV29-1 and TRBJ2-5, reads SAVISQKPSRDICQRGTSLTIQCQVDSQVTMMFWYRQQPGQSLTLIATANQGSEATYESGFVIDKFPISRPNLTFSTLTVSNMSPEDSSIYLCSVGKEAAGGETQYFGPGTRLLVL.

The rearrangement uses TRBV7-9 and TRBJ2-2; D remains ambiguous. The CDR3 runs to 15 residues. Germline lookup yields CDR1 SEHNR and CDR2 FQNEAQ (reference sequence). V dropped 6 bases and J dropped 0 bases, with 11 bases sitting between them. This CDR3 is CASRLFNANTGELFF. For the CDR3, the DNA is TGTGCCAGCAGGCTGTTTAATGCGAACACCGGGGAGCTGTTTTTT.

This chain connects TRBV15 to TRBJ1-5, with a possible D match to TRBD1 (5 bases). The V gene's germline CDR1 is LNHNV and CDR2 YYDKDF (reference sequence). This CDR3 has 15 residues. Deletions cut 5 bases from V and 2 bases from J, with 13 bases between. CDR3 nucleotide sequence: TGTGCCACCAGCCGGGACTGGGTCGGCAATCAGCCCCAGCATTTT. This sequence encodes CATSRDWVGNQPQHF.

A single count supports this clone. The V gene is TRBV7-6, the J gene TRBJ2-1; 10 nucleotides match TRBD1. CDR3 length equals 14 residues. Trimming cost V 5 bases and J 14 bases; bases outside gene matches: 12. Germline V lookup: CDR1 SGHVS, CDR2 FNYEAQ. The CDR3 region is CASSPRGQGTGEFF. Here the CDR3 DNA reads TGTGCCAGCAGCCCACGGGGACAGGGGACGGGCGAGTTCTTC.

V is TRBV5-4 and J is TRBJ2-1; unclear D gene. Between the trimmed V and J ends, which lost 1 base and 7 bases, there was a span of 9 bases. Germline V gene lookup returns CDR1 SGHNT and CDR2 YYREEE (reference sequence). The CDR3 covers 13 residues. The CDR3 protein is CASSLPLGNEQFF. CDR3 nucleotides: TGTGCCAGCAGCTTGCCCTTGGGAAATGAGCAGTTCTTC.

The V call is TRBV14, the J call TRBJ2-3; 7 bases agree with TRBD2. CDR3 length: 13 amino acids. CDR1 SGHDN and CDR2 FVKESK come from the germline V gene. Trimming cost V 7 bases and J 5 bases; bases outside gene matches: 6. The CDR3 sequence: CASTRLARDTQYF. CDR3 in DNA: TGTGCCAGCACCCGACTAGCTAGAGATACGCAGTATTTT.